Here is one TCR beta chain with its context. This clonotype has a handful of counts. The antigen it recognizes is unknown. This may be a read error, as it is one base from a much larger clone. These data belong to a study of molecular identifiers for immune sequencing clone quantification (dated by TCRdb to the late 2010s). Turning to the overall study: For a replicate experiment, RNA from 20,000 or 100,000 naive CD8 T cells was divided into five aliquots, and four of the five aliquots were sequenced. The study was a methods study using CD8 T cells to benchmark molecular-identifier clustering-based TCR repertoire sequencing (MIDCIRS) and TCR RNA copy counting. What the work shows at the level of the full study, not this receptor alone: In CMV-specific effector cells, over 98% of molecules were held by clones above 20 RNA copies, whereas under 1% of molecules were held by such clones in naive cells. Spiked-in Jurkat TCR RNA equal to a single cell's worth was reported to be detectable even within 1,200,000 naive CD8 T cells. The naive libraries included spiked-in Jurkat TCR RNA (10 copies' worth), and this Jurkat TCR RNA is not part of the donor repertoire. Modeling indicated about 3 TCR RNA copies recovered per cell, compared with about 10 by digital PCR, which implies a capture efficiency of about 31%. When barcode sub-clustering was omitted, TCR diversity was inflated by chimeric consensus sequences, with chimeras reaching as high as 47%. Highly expanded clone sizes could be underestimated because identical TCR molecules may share a barcode.

Libraries were prepared through PCR. The sequencer listed for this sample is NextSeq 500. Bulk TCR libraries were made following a previously described method, with the TCR primers given in Table S5. Total RNA was purified with the Qiagen AllPrep DNA/RNA kit. Before analysis, reads from multiple sequencing runs of one library were combined. The study's processing was this. Reads were retained only if an exact TCR constant sequence was present, and the retained reads were trimmed to 150 nt and grouped according to their 12-nt molecular barcodes. Reads in each barcode group were sub-clustered using a 15% Levenshtein threshold, and a quality-weighted consensus sequence was built for each RNA molecule. Non-functional sequences were discarded, and so were lower-count sequences lying one edit away from another sequence. Based on fitting two negative binomial distributions, any barcode sub-cluster with under 20% of the maximum read count was discarded. Clones were called with MiXCR by TCRdb after fastp trimmed the public reads at Q25, and only in-frame beta chains were retained. Identical CDR3 proteins give one entry, which carries the most common genes and DNA. The V and J calls and clone size come from TCRdb's table, not from the authors' own analysis. A total of some 590,000 distinct CDR3 sequences appear in this sample, 25% of them only once. The leading ten clones occupy about 0.84% of the sample.

Libraries of naive CD8 T cells were built from anywhere between about 19,000 and 1,100,000 sorted cells, with 10%, 30% or 50% of the purified RNA used. Naive CD8 T cells were FACS-sorted as CD8+CD4-CCR7+CD45RA+ on a BD FACSAria II into RLT Plus buffer. To test detection sensitivity, Jurkat RNA equal to ten TCR copies was added to samples of roughly 18,000-1,000,000 naive CD8 T cells. Enrichment of CD8 T cells was done with RosetteSep CD8+ T Cell Enrichment Cocktail plus Ficoll-Paque, and ACK red cell lysis came afterward. Per the germline V gene, SGHDT is the CDR1 and YYEEEE is the CDR2. Including the terminal cysteine and phenylalanine, the CDR3 comprises 13 residues. The sequence is cut down to CDR3 DNA, 39 bases in frame from base 1. At the junction V is shortened by 4 bases and J by 3 bases, with 10 bases in between.

The sequence links TRBV5-6 to TRBJ1-1; no D gene can be assigned with confidence. Sequencing was carried out using naive CD8+ T cells from blood, with Jurkat cell RNA spiked in. The label giving this sample's cell subset or site can be read as: FACS-sorted CD8+CD4-CCR7+CD45RA+ naive T cells. This sequence originates from a human donor in good health. Some libraries in this study had Jurkat cell RNA spiked in. The CDR3 region has the sequence CASSPTEYTEAFF. DNA sequence: TGTGCCAGCAGCCCTACAGAGTACACTGAAGCTTTCTTT. Full variable domain (CDR3 extended with the reference TRBV5-6 and TRBJ1-1 proteins): DAGVTQSPTHLIKTRGQQVTLRCSPKSGHDTVSWYQQALGQGPQFIFQYYEEEERQRGNFPDRFSGHQFPNYSSELNVNALLLGDSALYLCASSPTEYTEAFFGQGTRLTVV.